This TCR beta chain was identified during a study of cytomegalovirus exposure and HLA in healthy donors. Study observations and caveats: A previous analysis found most TCR beta V segments productive roughly 90% or roughly 30% of the time. With later analysis, a missense DCLRE1C variant became linked to TCR beta V- and J-gene trimming.

All donors participated as healthy donors of bone marrow. While unrecorded immune exposures were likely, the donors were nominally healthy when sampled. With regard to this clone: Its target is unknown.

A multiplex PCR was run with 60 Vbeta primers and 13 Jbeta primers. The method was immunoSEQ multiplex PCR; TCRdb's version includes in-frame clones alone and lacks a portion of them. This table has some 160,000 clones, 65% to 85% appearing once. The CDR3 runs 14 residues. Germline values: CDR1 SNHLY, CDR2 FYNNEI. V shed 7 bases, J shed 5 bases, and the junction held 7 bases outside the gene matches. The source material was PBMCs. The chain carries TRBV2 and TRBJ2-5; 10 bases agree with TRBD1. The sequence was collected from a male donor in good health and CMV-seropositive. The CDR3 reads CASTLTGGAETQYF. The CDR3 DNA reads TGTGCCAGCACTCTGACAGGGGGCGCGGAGACCCAGTACTTC.